One T cell receptor beta chain is described in this entry. As yet, its antigen is unknown. The data derive from a study of cytomegalovirus exposure and HLA in healthy donors. Study outcomes and limitations: The availability of immune exposure information extended only to CMV serostatus.

The CDR3 is 15 amino acids. V was trimmed by 3 bases and J by 1 base, leaving 12 bases between them. CDR1 and CDR2 from the germline V gene are LNHDA and SQIVND (reference sequence). 60 Vbeta and 13 Jbeta primers were used in PCR. TCRdb's copy holds only in-frame clones and misses some; the assay was immunoSEQ multiplex PCR. The data show more than 150,000 clones, approximately 85% seen once. The genes are TRBV19 and TRBJ1-2; the D gene is possibly TRBD1 (6 bases). This receptor was taken from a young man in good health and CMV-seropositive. The sample consisted of PBMCs. CDR3 loop: CASSIGPDSNYGYTF. The DNA for the CDR3 is TGTGCCAGTAGTATTGGGCCGGACAGTAACTATGGCTACACCTTC.